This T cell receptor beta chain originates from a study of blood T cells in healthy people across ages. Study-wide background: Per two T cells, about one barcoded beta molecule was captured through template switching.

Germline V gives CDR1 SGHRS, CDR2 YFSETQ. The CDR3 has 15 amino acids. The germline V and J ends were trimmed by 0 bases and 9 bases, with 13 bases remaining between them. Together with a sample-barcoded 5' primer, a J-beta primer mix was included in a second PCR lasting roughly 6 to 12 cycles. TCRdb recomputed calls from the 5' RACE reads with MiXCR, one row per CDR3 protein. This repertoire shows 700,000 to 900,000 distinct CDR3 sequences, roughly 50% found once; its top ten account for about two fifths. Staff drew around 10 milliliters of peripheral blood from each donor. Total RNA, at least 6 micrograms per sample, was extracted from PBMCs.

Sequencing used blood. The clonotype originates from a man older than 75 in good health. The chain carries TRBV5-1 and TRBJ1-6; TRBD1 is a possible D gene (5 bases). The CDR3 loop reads CASSLAGRAFSPLHF. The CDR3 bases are TGCGCCAGCAGCTTGGCCGGCAGGGCCTTTTCACCCCTCCACTTT.